A selection of T cell receptor beta chains follows, all from one sample in a study of blood T cell repertoires in COVID-19. The method was immunoSEQ multiplex PCR; TCRdb's version includes in-frame clones alone and lacks a portion of them. This table has tens of thousands of clones, approximately 90% appearing once. Material: peripheral blood. The receptors stem from a human donor in a cohort sampled during active COVID-19. Each CDR3 is given with its conserved first and last residue. Each record gives: clone size, D gene, V gene, J gene, CDR3 protein, CDR3 DNA. The D gene is left open where the match is weak. Size is stated for part of the rows, as once, few or many counts, or as a class when the clone is expanded.

>-|TRBD1|TRBV29-1|TRBJ2-5
CSVAGAGTGYQETQYF
TGCAGCGTTGCTGGGGCCGGGACAGGGTATCAAGAGACCCAGTACTTC
>-|TRBD1|TRBV27|TRBJ2-1
CASSSKDRFYNEQFF
TGTGCCAGCAGTTCCAAGGACAGGTTCTACAATGAGCAGTTCTTC
>-|-|TRBV6-5|TRBJ2-3
CASSGVGTDTQYF
TGTGCCAGTTCAGGGGTCGGTACAGATACGCAGTATTTT
>-|-|TRBV10-3|TRBJ2-1
CAISERGLDRYNEQFF
TGTGCCATCAGTGAGCGGGGACTCGACCGATACAATGAGCAGTTCTTC
>-|TRBD2|TRBV7-9|TRBJ2-3
CASSLTSGRATDTQYF
TGTGCCAGCAGCCTGACTAGCGGGAGGGCCACAGATACGCAGTATTTT
>-|TRBD1|TRBV7-6|TRBJ1-1
CASSFRGLNTEAFF
TGTGCCAGCAGCTTCAGGGGGCTTAACACTGAAGCTTTCTTT
>-|TRBD2|TRBV28|TRBJ2-1
CASSFPGRARSSYNEQFF
TGTGCCAGCAGTTTCCCCGGGAGGGCCAGGAGCTCCTACAATGAGCAGTTCTTC
>-|-|TRBV9|TRBJ2-3
CASSVEGWSTDTQYF
TGTGCCAGCAGCGTGGAGGGTTGGAGCACAGATACGCAGTATTTT
>-|-|TRBV5-1|TRBJ2-5
CASSLAQAGGLQETQYF
TGCGCCAGCAGCTTGGCCCAAGCGGGTGGCCTTCAAGAGACCCAGTACTTC
>-|-|TRBV6-5|TRBJ1-2
CARRGGALGYGYTF
TGTGCCCGCCGGGGGGGGGCCCTGGGGTATGGCTACACCTTC
>-|TRBD2|TRBV24-1|TRBJ2-5
CATSDPYPGGAETQYF
TGTGCCACCAGTGACCCCTATCCGGGAGGGGCAGAGACCCAGTACTTC
>-|-|TRBV4-2|TRBJ2-2
CASSQGEFEAVGDTGELFF
TGTGCCAGCAGCCAAGGGGAATTCGAAGCGGTCGGGGACACCGGGGAGCTGTTTTTT
>few|-|TRBV5-1|TRBJ2-5
CASTLGPSSGQETQYF
TGCGCCAGCACCCTTGGCCCCTCGTCGGGGCAAGAGACCCAGTACTTC
>few|TRBD2|TRBV6-4|TRBJ2-3
CASSLAGAGSDTQYF
TGTGCCAGCAGCCTAGCGGGAGCCGGGTCAGATACGCAGTATTTT
>-|TRBD1|TRBV5-6|TRBJ1-2
CASSPDRGGYGYTF
TGTGCCAGCAGCCCAGACAGGGGCGGTTATGGCTACACCTTC
>-|TRBD2|TRBV6-5|TRBJ2-2
CASTPGGGGELFF
TGTGCCAGCACCCCTGGGGGGGGCGGGGAGCTGTTTTTT
>-|TRBD1|TRBV9|TRBJ1-5
CASSAGDSGVNQPQHF
TGTGCCAGCAGCGCTGGGGACAGTGGTGTCAATCAGCCCCAGCATTTT
>few|TRBD2|TRBV28|TRBJ2-5
CASSPPGAGGETQYF
TGTGCCAGCAGCCCCCCGGGGGCGGGAGGAGAGACCCAGTACTTC
>-|TRBD1|TRBV7-2|TRBJ1-1
CASRPGTGGRTEAFF
TGTGCCAGCAGACCCGGGACAGGGGGACGGACTGAAGCTTTCTTT
>-|-|TRBV11-1|TRBJ2-1
CASSLVDRGEQFF
TGTGCCAGCAGCTTAGTAGATCGGGGTGAGCAGTTCTTC
>-|TRBD2|TRBV24-1|TRBJ2-2
CATEIPGSGSTGELFF
TGTGCCACCGAAATCCCGGGTAGCGGGAGCACCGGGGAGCTGTTTTTT
>-|TRBD1|TRBV9|TRBJ2-2
CASSVQGAGTGELFF
TGTGCCAGCAGCGTCCAGGGGGCGGGGACCGGGGAGCTGTTTTTT
>-|-|TRBV24-1|TRBJ1-5
CATSVSGSNQPQHF
TGTGCCACCAGTGTAAGCGGTAGTAATCAGCCCCAGCATTTT
>once|-|TRBV11-2|TRBJ2-7
CASSEPGTLPYEQYF
TGTGCCAGCAGCGAGCCCGGGACTTTACCCTACGAGCAGTACTTC
>few|-|TRBV7-9|TRBJ2-7
CASSFLHEQYF
TGTGCCAGCAGCTTCCTTCACGAGCAGTACTTC
>-|TRBD1|TRBV6-6|TRBJ1-1
CASSLGTANTEAFF
TGTGCCAGCTCCTTAGGGACAGCGAACACTGAAGCTTTCTTT
>-|-|TRBV7-9|TRBJ1-4
CASTPTTGMVGEKLFF
TGTGCCAGCACCCCAACAACAGGGATGGTCGGTGAAAAACTGTTTTTT
>-|-|TRBV28|TRBJ1-1
CASVSRVTTEAFF
TGTGCCAGCGTTTCTAGAGTTACCACTGAAGCTTTCTTT
>-|-|TRBV21-1|TRBJ2-1
CASSLRGGGYNEQFF
TGTGCCAGCAGCCTCCGCGGCGGGGGGTACAATGAGCAGTTCTTC
>once|-|TRBV24-1|TRBJ1-2
CATSDPGLDEYGYTF
TGTGCCACCAGTGACCCTGGACTGGACGAGTATGGCTACACCTTC
>-|TRBD1|TRBV2|TRBJ2-2
CASRGQGLRERVGELFF
TGTGCCAGCAGGGGACAGGGGTTGCGGGAACGGGTCGGGGAGCTGTTTTTT
>-|TRBD2|TRBV6-5|TRBJ2-1
CASSYSSGAGYNEQFF
TGTGCCAGCAGTTACTCGAGCGGGGCGGGGTACAATGAGCAGTTCTTC
>once|TRBD1|TRBV19|TRBJ2-1
CASRLDRAGSYNEQFF
TGTGCCAGTAGGTTGGACAGGGCTGGCTCCTACAATGAGCAGTTCTTC
>-|TRBD1|TRBV19|TRBJ1-5
CASSLGTGEGFNQPQHF
TGTGCCAGTAGTCTCGGGACAGGGGAAGGTTTCAATCAGCCCCAGCATTTT
>few|TRBD2|TRBV4-1|TRBJ2-5
CASSQDPTSGRVGETQYF
TGCGCCAGCAGCCAAGATCCGACTAGCGGGAGGGTCGGTGAGACCCAGTACTTC
>-|-|TRBV18|TRBJ2-2
CASSPTAGANTGELFF
TGTGCCAGCTCACCCACCGCAGGGGCCAACACCGGGGAGCTGTTTTTT
>-|-|TRBV19|TRBJ2-3
CASSLTDTQYF
TGTGCCAGTAGTTTAACAGATACGCAGTATTTT
>once|TRBD2|TRBV7-2|TRBJ2-7
CASSTQRDSYEQYF
TGTGCCAGCAGCACTCAGCGGGACTCCTACGAGCAGTACTTC
>-|TRBD1|TRBV9|TRBJ1-3
CASSVEGGGSGNTIYF
TGTGCCAGCAGCGTAGAAGGGGGCGGCTCTGGAAACACCATATATTTT
>-|-|TRBV5-1|TRBJ2-4
CASSLGWDTGNIQYF
TGCGCCAGCAGCTTGGGGTGGGACACGGGAAACATTCAGTACTTC